The clone carrying this TCR beta chain was observed a few times. Its antigen is unknown. The data belong to a study of cytomegalovirus exposure and HLA in healthy donors. Study-wide results and limits: When presence/absence was analysed, sequencing depth was taken to be roughly uniform across donors. HLA allele associations emerged for around 15,000 TCR beta sequences in a later analysis, at 0.05 false discovery rate.

The study ran its PCR with 60 Vbeta and 13 Jbeta primers. Generated by immunoSEQ multiplex PCR, the TCRdb table keeps only in-frame clones and is missing some. The sample shows roughly 120,000 clones, about 8.5% of them seen only once. The ends were cut back, 5 bases at V and 0 bases at J, with 14 bases in the middle. This CDR3 is built from 15 residues. CDR1 and CDR2 from the germline V gene are SGHRS and YFSETQ. This TCR came from a man aged 40-49 years in good health and CMV-seronegative. The chain links TRBV5-1 to TRBJ1-2; possible D gene TRBD1, 5 bases. Input material: PBMCs. CDR3 in amino acids: CASRSPGSANYGYTF. The CDR3 DNA follows: TGCGCCAGCAGGAGCCCAGGGTCGGCTAACTATGGCTACACCTTC.